These 4 T cell receptor beta chains were all obtained from the same sample, sequenced in a study of radiation and T cells in renal cell carcinoma. Sample treatment: treatment-naive control, cytoreductive nephrectomy. Repertoires were generated with immunoSEQ multiplex PCR, while TCRdb's copy carries only in-frame clones and drops some. The sample records more than 15,000 clones, 56% being singletons. The sample in question was tumor tissue, obtained from a patient whose treatment was nephrectomy without radiotherapy. The receptors here all came from a man aged 50 to 60 with renal cell carcinoma.

The genes are TRBV18 and TRBJ2-5; maybe TRBD1 (6 bases). The ends were cut back, 0 bases at V and 1 base at J, with 15 bases in the middle. Germline CDR1 is KGHSH and CDR2 is LQKENI. CDR3 length: 17 amino acids. CDR3: CASSPPPTGRRQETQYF. CDR3 in DNA: TGTGCCAGCTCACCACCCCCGACAGGACGCCGCCAAGAGACCCAGTACTTC.

The gene calls are TRBV7-6 and TRBJ2-2, with D perhaps matching TRBD1 (5 bases). Germline CDR1 reads SGHVS; CDR2 reads FNYEAQ. Trimming left V 3 bases short and J 8 bases short, with 10 bases between. The CDR3 has 13 residues. The DNA for the CDR3 is TGTGCCAGCAGCTTTCTACAGGCGGGGGAGCTGTTTTTT. It encodes CASSFLQAGELFF.

The chain has TRBV27 and TRBJ1-1; no firm D call. Germline V gene data show CDR1 as MNHEY and CDR2 as SMNVEV (reference sequence). The germline V and J ends were trimmed by 4 bases and 0 bases, with 9 bases remaining between them. The CDR3 is made up of 14 amino acids. The CDR3 DNA reads as TGTGCCAGCAGTTACAACACGATGAACACTGAAGCTTTCTTT. Translated: CASSYNTMNTEAFF.

The chain is built from TRBV5-1 and TRBJ2-1; D possibly uses TRBD1 or TRBD2 (5 bases each). Germline V gene lookup returns CDR1 SGHRS and CDR2 YFSETQ. This CDR3 comprises 14 residues. V was clipped by 0 bases and J by 2 bases, with 6 bases between them. Here the CDR3 reads CASSLVGAYNEQFF. Here the CDR3 DNA reads TGCGCCAGCAGCTTGGTGGGGGCCTACAATGAGCAGTTCTTC. Filled out from reference TRBV5-1 and TRBJ2-1, the complete variable domain reads KAGVTQTPRYLIKTRGQQVTLSCSPISGHRSVSWYQQTPGQGLQFLFEYFSETQRNKGNFPGRFSGRQFSNSRSEMNVSTLELGDSALYLCASSLVGAYNEQFFGPGTRLTVL.